This TCR beta chain was recovered during a study of post-analysis software for immune sequencing data. The germline gives CDR1 SGHRS, CDR2 YFSETQ. This CDR3 comprises 14 residues. Trimming took off 2 bases at V and 5 bases at J, with 12 bases between the two ends. This clonotype was seen just once. Antigen: not known. TCR beta libraries were prepared from cDNA with unique molecular identifiers. MiXCR, applied by TCRdb to the PCR reads, yields one record per CDR3 protein. The sample includes around 250,000 distinct CDR3 sequences, about 38% of them seen just once. Study-level results: Comparison of patients with controls showed five TRBV segments more frequent in patients, TRBV5-6, TRBV5-1 and TRBV20-1 among them. Those samples that were prepared in the same batch co-clustered strongly by F measure.

The clonotype was recovered from a girl between 5 and 17 years old with multiple sclerosis. The chain combines TRBV5-1 with TRBJ2-3, with no clear D. Sequenced: blood. CDR3 region: CASSFGPLEDTQYF. DNA for the CDR3: TGCGCCAGCAGCTTCGGGCCCCTCGAAGATACGCAGTATTTT. The full variable domain, rest sourced from reference TRBV5-1 and TRBJ2-3, is KAGVTQTPRYLIKTRGQQVTLSCSPISGHRSVSWYQQTPGQGLQFLFEYFSETQRNKGNFPGRFSGRQFSNSRSEMNVSTLELGDSALYLCASSFGPLEDTQYFGPGTRLTVL.